A single sample gave rise to the 21 T cell receptor beta chains below, sequenced in a study of identical twins. One entry per CDR3 protein, called by TCRdb with MiXCR from the 5' RACE reads. Among about 200,000 distinct CDR3 sequences listed, 8% to 11% were seen once. The specimen sequenced was memory T cells sorted from blood. The receptors here all came from a man in his forties or fifties in good health.

The V call is TRBV7-8, the J call TRBJ2-5; perhaps TRBD1 as D (5 bases). V was shortened by 6 bases and J by 5 bases, with 19 bases between the two germline ends. From germline, CDR1 is SGHVS and CDR2 FQNEAQ. The CDR3 has 15 residues. The CDR3 coding sequence is TGTGCCAGCAGTAGGGGTGGCGGTATCGCCGAGACCCAGTACTTC. It translates to CASSRGGGIAETQYF. The whole variable domain, remainder taken from reference TRBV7-8 and TRBJ2-5, is GAGVSQSPRYKVAKRGQDVALRCDPISGHVSLFWYQQALGQGPEFLTYFQNEAQLDKSGLPSDRFFAERPEGSVSTLKIQRTQQEDSAVYLCASSRGGGIAETQYFGPGTRLLVL.

A few counts support this clonotype. The chain carries TRBV5-1 and TRBJ2-1, with 11 bases that match TRBD1. V shed 4 bases and J 9 bases; nucleotides not matched to a gene: 9. This CDR3 contains 15 residues. The germline V gene has CDR1 SGHRS and CDR2 YFSETQ. For the CDR3, the DNA is TGCGCCAGCAGCCCTGACCCCGGGACAGGGGGTGAGCAGTTCTTC. This gives the protein CASSPDPGTGGEQFF.

This clonotype has at least ten counts. This sequence joins TRBV24-1 and TRBJ2-5, with 9 bases that match TRBD1. The V gene's germline CDR1 is KGHDR and CDR2 SFDVKD. The CDR3 covers 15 residues. V lost 3 bases, J lost 6 bases, and 7 bases stayed unmatched. CDR3 coding DNA: TGTGCCACCAGTGATCCCGCAGACAGGGGGAAGACCCAGTACTTC. Translated: CATSDPADRGKTQYF.

This clonotype was recorded a few times. This chain links TRBV6-5 with TRBJ2-2, with a weak D call TRBD2 (6 bases). V was clipped by 2 bases and J by 4 bases, with 8 bases between them. The CDR3 loop spans 14 amino acids. The germline V gene has CDR1 MNHEY and CDR2 SVGAGI. CDR3 amino acids: CASSYNGGTGELFF. The CDR3 bases are TGTGCCAGCAGTTACAACGGGGGCACCGGGGAGCTGTTTTTT.

In this sample, this clonotype turned up a few times. The rearrangement uses TRBV11-2 and TRBJ1-6, with D perhaps TRBD1 (6 bases). This CDR3 is 19 amino acids long. Germline CDR1 SGHAT, CDR2 FQNNGV. V was trimmed by 1 base and J by 0 bases, leaving 16 bases between them. The CDR3 DNA reads TGTGCCAGCAGCTTAGTGGCTGCAGGGGAAAGCTCCTATAATTCACCCCTCCACTTT. It yields the protein CASSLVAAGESSYNSPLHF.

This clonotype was found many times. This sequence joins TRBV4-2 and TRBJ2-5, with 10 bases that match TRBD2. The germline V gene has CDR1 LGHNA and CDR2 YNFKEQ. The CDR3 runs 16 residues. V shed 3 bases, J shed 5 bases, and the junction held 9 bases outside the gene matches. The CDR3 bases are TGTGCCAGCAGCCACCTCCTAGCGGGGGTGGTTGAGACCCAGTACTTC. Translated: CASSHLLAGVVETQYF.

This clonotype was counted at least ten times. The chain carries TRBV6-2 or TRBV6-3 and TRBJ1-1; no definite D call. The CDR3 totals 11 residues. From germline, CDR1 is MNHEY and CDR2 SVGEGT. Trimming left V 2 bases short and J 6 bases short, with 4 bases between. Here the CDR3 DNA reads TGTGCCAGCAGTTACCCTTCTGAAGCTTTCTTT. Its translation is CASSYPSEAFF.

In this sample, this clonotype turned up many times. V gene TRBV20-1 combines with J gene TRBJ2-3; tentative D call: TRBD2 (5 bases). Trimming took 0 bases from V and 0 from J, leaving 13 bases between them. Germline V lookup: CDR1 DFQATT, CDR2 SNEGSKA (reference sequence). The CDR3 spans 16 residues. This CDR3 is CSARDVLGISTDTQYF. For the CDR3, the DNA is TGCAGTGCTAGAGATGTACTCGGGATTAGCACAGATACGCAGTATTTT.

The chain has TRBV5-1 and TRBJ2-1, with 9 nucleotides matching TRBD1. V shed 7 bases, J shed 4 bases, and the junction held 9 bases outside the gene matches. CDR3 size: 15 residues. The germline V gene has CDR1 SGHRS and CDR2 YFSETQ. The CDR3 protein is CASRSGQGNYNEQFF. The CDR3 DNA reads TGCGCCAGCCGATCGGGACAGGGAAATTACAATGAGCAGTTCTTC.

The chain links TRBV20-1 to TRBJ1-1; tentatively, D is TRBD1 (6 bases). The CDR3 runs 13 residues. The germline gives CDR1 DFQATT, CDR2 SNEGSKA (reference sequence). Trimming removed 3 bases at V and 8 bases at J, with 16 bases between. DNA of the CDR3: TGCAGTGCTAGGGGCCCCTCGGGGACAGAAGCTTTCTTT. This codes for CSARGPSGTEAFF.

This clonotype came up many times. This rearrangement joins TRBV18 to TRBJ1-5; 7 bases are a match to TRBD1. This CDR3 has 15 residues. With 1 base clipped from V and 1 base from J, the junction kept 1 base outside the gene matches. The germline gives CDR1 KGHSH, CDR2 LQKENI. The CDR3, as DNA: TGTGCCAGCTCACCACAGGGGGCGAGCAATCAGCCCCAGCATTTT. As protein: CASSPQGASNQPQHF.

The J gene is TRBJ1-6, the V gene TRBV12-3 or TRBV12-4, with D unresolved. This CDR3 is built from 13 residues. V was pared by 10 bases and J by 0 bases, with 7 bases between. In nucleotides, the CDR3 is TGTGCCACCTCTAACTCCTATAATTCACCCCTCCACTTT. Its protein is CATSNSYNSPLHF.

In its sample, this clonotype was seen a few times. The chain is built from TRBV29-1 and TRBJ2-5, with 7 bases identical to TRBD2. Per germline, CDR1 SQVTM and CDR2 ANQGSEA. The CDR3 has 12 amino acids. V shed 6 bases and J 4 bases; nucleotides not matched to a gene: 5. The CDR3 nucleotides read TGCAGCGTAACACGGGGGGTAGAGACCCAGTACTTC. This encodes CSVTRGVETQYF.

This clonotype was counted many times. J is TRBJ2-7 and V is TRBV3-1; TRBD1 matches at 10 bases. CDR1 and CDR2 (germline): LGHDT, YNNKEL (reference sequence). This CDR3 has 15 amino acids. J was trimmed by 7 bases and V by 6 bases; bases with no gene match: 12. CDR3 residues: CASSPDRGYVREQYF. CDR3 nucleotides: TGTGCCAGCAGTCCGGACAGGGGGTATGTAAGGGAGCAGTACTTC.

In this sample, this clonotype turned up many times. V and J are TRBV5-1 and TRBJ2-2, with 8 bases fitting TRBD2. Germline V gene lookup returns CDR1 SGHRS and CDR2 YFSETQ. V was clipped by 0 bases and J by 6 bases; unmatched bases: 4. CDR3 length: 15 amino acids. The CDR3 DNA reads as TGCGCCAGCAGCTTGGCGCGGGGGGCCGCCGGGGAGCTGTTTTTT. Translation: CASSLARGAAGELFF.

The sample holds a few counts of this clonotype. The chain recombines TRBV11-2 with TRBJ2-7; D gene unclear. The germline CDR1 and CDR2 sequences are SGHAT and FQNNGV. The CDR3 runs to 15 residues. V was pared by 0 bases and J by 5 bases, with 14 bases between. The CDR3 loop reads CASSLDYGAGNEQYF. Here the CDR3 DNA reads TGTGCCAGCAGCTTAGATTACGGAGCTGGAAACGAGCAGTACTTC.

This clonotype was seen repeatedly, ten times or more. This chain joins TRBV27 and TRBJ1-5, with D maybe TRBD1 (5 bases). This CDR3 contains 15 residues. Trimming left V 6 bases short and J 6 bases short, with 18 bases between. Germline V gene sequence: CDR1 MNHEY, CDR2 SMNVEV (reference sequence). The CDR3 is CASSPGPGRGQPQHF. In DNA, the CDR3 is TGTGCCAGCAGCCCGGGACCCGGGCGCGGTCAGCCCCAGCATTTT.

This clonotype appeared a few times. V is TRBV12-3 or TRBV12-4 and J is TRBJ2-1; 9 bases align to TRBD2. V lost 6 bases, J lost 5 bases, and 5 bases stayed unmatched. This CDR3 spans 14 amino acids. The CDR3 here is CASRFLAGHNEQFF. CDR3 DNA sequence: TGTGCCAGCAGGTTCCTAGCGGGGCACAATGAGCAGTTCTTC.

The chain is built from TRBV24-1 and TRBJ1-5; D gene ambiguous. Germline V gene lookup returns CDR1 KGHDR and CDR2 SFDVKD. The CDR3 extends over 14 amino acids. The V and J ends lost 7 bases and 3 bases respectively, with 12 bases between them. The CDR3 protein is CATSGGSPNQPQHF. Written as DNA, the CDR3 is TGTGCCACCAGCGGAGGGAGCCCCAATCAGCCCCAGCATTTT.

This clonotype was found a few times. The rearrangement links TRBV7-2 to TRBJ2-7; 7 positions agree with TRBD1. The CDR3 length is 15 residues. The V gene end was trimmed by 5 bases and the J gene end by 0 bases; junction bases not matched to a gene: 7. Germline CDR1 is SGHTA and CDR2 is FQGNSA. In nucleotides, the CDR3 is TGTGCCAGCAGCGTTACCGGGACAGCCTCCTACGAGCAGTACTTC. It is translated as CASSVTGTASYEQYF.

Only a few counts were recorded for this clonotype. This CDR3 reads CATSREYASQETQYF. The CDR3 DNA is TGTGCCACCAGCAGAGAATACGCTAGCCAAGAGACCCAGTACTTC. The chain combines TRBV15 with TRBJ2-5; D unresolved. The V gene's germline CDR1 is LNHNV and CDR2 YYDKDF (reference sequence). CDR3 length: 15 amino acids. V gave up 0 bases and J gave up 1 base, with 9 bases separating them.